The clone carrying this T cell receptor (beta chain) has just a few counts. This entry belongs to a study of molecular identifiers for immune sequencing clone quantification. Germline loops: CDR1 MNHEY, CDR2 SVGAGI. This CDR3 region has 16 residues. The V and J ends lost 3 bases and 2 bases respectively, with 17 bases between them. TCRdb called the PCR reads again in MiXCR, with one record for every CDR3 protein. The repertoire holds under 350,000 distinct CDR3 sequences, under 25% seen once, with roughly 0.7% in the top ten. The chain is built from TRBV6-5 and TRBJ2-7; D is perhaps TRBD1 or TRBD2 (5 bases each). This sequence originates from a human donor in good health. Some libraries in this study had Jurkat cell RNA spiked in. The sample taken for sequencing was naive CD8+ T cells from blood, with Jurkat cell RNA spiked in. Noted subset: FACS-sorted CD8+CD4-CCR7+CD45RA+ naive T cells. The DNA of the CDR3 is TGTGCCAGCAGTTATTCCTCCGGGACCCACACCTACGAGCAGTACTTC. It specifies CASSYSSGTHTYEQYF.